This is a list of T cell receptor beta chains from one sample in a study of blood T cell repertoires in COVID-19. The repertoire was sequenced with immunoSEQ multiplex PCR; TCRdb's copy has only in-frame clones and lacks some. The sample holds 140,000 to 150,000 clones, around 83% seen once. The sample was peripheral blood. These receptors were obtained from a man between 60 and 70 years old with active or convalescent COVID-19. Both conserved end residues are part of each CDR3. D genes are given only for firm matches. A row's size may be missing; if present it is once, few, many or a size class.

j_gene	d_gene	v_gene	abundance	CDR3nt	CDR3aa
TRBJ1-2	NA	TRBV19	NA	TGTGCCAGTAGTATTTCGGGGTTGGGTGGCTACACCTTC	CASSISGLGGYTF
TRBJ2-7	NA	TRBV30	NA	TGTGCCTGGAGTGCGGCGGTCCGGGGGGAGCAGTACTTC	CAWSAAVRGEQYF
TRBJ2-3	NA	TRBV25-1	NA	TGTGCCAGCAGTGAAACGGGGGACACAGATACGCAGTATTTT	CASSETGDTDTQYF
TRBJ2-5	NA	TRBV24-1	NA	TGTGCCACCAGTGACCCCGACGGGGAAGAGACCCAGTACTTC	CATSDPDGEETQYF
TRBJ2-7	NA	TRBV13	NA	TGTGCCAGCAGCTTAGGCTCACCTTCTCGGGGGGCTTACGAGCAGTACTTC	CASSLGSPSRGAYEQYF
TRBJ1-5	NA	TRBV2	once	TGTGCCAGCAGTGAATCGGACAGAAACAATCAGCCCCAGCATTTT	CASSESDRNNQPQHF
TRBJ2-5	TRBD1	TRBV24-1	NA	TGTGCCACCAGTGCCCATCGACGGCTCGGGACAGGTTCCGACCGACAACAAGAGACCCAGTACTTC	CATSAHRRLGTGSDRQQETQYF
TRBJ1-2	TRBD1	TRBV19	NA	TGTGCCAGTATCATGACAGGGGGAGGTTTTGGCTATGGCTACACCTTC	CASIMTGGGFGYGYTF
TRBJ2-3	NA	TRBV27	NA	TGTGCCAGCAGCCAGATAGGGGGATTGCCTAGCACAGATACGCAGTATTTT	CASSQIGGLPSTDTQYF
TRBJ1-2	TRBD1	TRBV27	few	TGTGCCAGCAGTTTATCTCCACCGGGACAGGAAACTAACTATGGCTACACCTTC	CASSLSPPGQETNYGYTF
TRBJ2-2	TRBD1	TRBV6-2/TRBV6-3	NA	TGTGCCAGCAGTTATAGACAGGGAACCGGGGAGCTGTTTTTT	CASSYRQGTGELFF
TRBJ1-2	TRBD1	TRBV27	NA	TGTGCCAGCAGTGAAAGCGGGACAGGGAGGTATGGCTACACCTTC	CASSESGTGRYGYTF
TRBJ1-3	TRBD1	TRBV9	NA	TGTGCCAGCAGCTCCTCCGGGACAGTAAACTCTGGAAACACCATATATTTT	CASSSSGTVNSGNTIYF
TRBJ2-1	TRBD2	TRBV13	NA	TGTGCCAGCAGCTTAGCGGCTAGCGGGAGGGGGGCCTACAATGAGCAGTTCTTC	CASSLAASGRGAYNEQFF
TRBJ2-3	TRBD1	TRBV6-1	NA	TGTGCCAGCAGTGAACCCTCCAACAGGGGGCGTCCAGATACGCAGTATTTT	CASSEPSNRGRPDTQYF
TRBJ1-2	NA	TRBV6-1	NA	TGTGCCAGCAGTGAAGGGAGGGTAAGAAATGGCTACACCTTC	CASSEGRVRNGYTF
TRBJ1-2	TRBD1	TRBV7-9	once	TGTGCCAGCAGAGAAGGACCAGGACAGGGGGCTTTGTGGGGCTACACCTTC	CASREGPGQGALWGYTF
TRBJ1-2	TRBD1	TRBV5-4	NA	TGTGCCAGCAGCCAAACACAACCAGGGGGCGTTGGCTATGGCTACACCTTC	CASSQTQPGGVGYGYTF
TRBJ2-3	TRBD2	TRBV3-1/TRBV3-2	once	TGTGCCAGCAGCCAATTCGGGGGGGGAACAGATACGCAGTATTTT	CASSQFGGGTDTQYF